The rows below give T cell receptor beta chains drawn from one sample of a study of identical twins. TCRdb re-derived calls from the 5' RACE reads in MiXCR, one entry per CDR3 protein. In the table there are 450,000 to 650,000 distinct CDR3 sequences, 13% to 15% of which are singletons. Separately, the same data were catalogued under a study of yellow fever vaccine responses in identical twins.

The sample comprised CD4+ T cells sorted from blood. The receptors shown here come from a woman younger than 35 in good health. CDR3s include the opening cysteine and the closing phenylalanine or tryptophan. A D gene is named only where the DNA matches it firmly. Some rows have no size entry. The others give once, few or many, or a class for an expanded clone.

v_call	cdr3_length	d_call	clone_size	j_call	cdr3_nt	cdr3_aa
TRBV29-1	14	TRBD1	-	TRBJ1-2	TGCAGCGTTGAACCTCACGGGACAGCTTTAGGCTACACCTTC	CSVEPHGTALGYTF
TRBV2	15	-	few	TRBJ2-6	TGTGCCGTTGACGCCGGGGGTTCTGGGGCCAACGTCCTGACTTTC	CAVDAGGSGANVLTF
TRBV7-9	15	-	few	TRBJ2-3	TGTGCCAGCAGCTACCTGGGTACCCAGTTGGGTACGCAGTATTTT	CASSYLGTQLGTQYF
TRBV7-9	15	-	-	TRBJ2-7	TGTGCCAGCAGCTTAGGGTTGCCGGCCTCCTACGAGCAGTACTTC	CASSLGLPASYEQYF
TRBV5-1	15	-	-	TRBJ2-1	TGCGCCAGCAGCTGGGACAACCAAGCCTACAATGAGCAGTTCTTC	CASSWDNQAYNEQFF
TRBV28	12	-	few	TRBJ2-7	TGTGCCAACCGTATAGCAAGTTACGAGCAGTACTTC	CANRIASYEQYF
TRBV3-1	16	-	few	TRBJ1-1	TGTGCCAGCAGCCAAGCTCGGGCTTTTGGCCTCACTGAAGCTTTCTTT	CASSQARAFGLTEAFF
TRBV6-5	18	TRBD2	many	TRBJ2-2	TGTGCCAGCAGTTACGGGCGCGGGGGGCCCTCATGGACCGGGGAGCTGTTTTTT	CASSYGRGGPSWTGELFF
TRBV11-2	17	TRBD2	few	TRBJ2-1	TGTGCCAGCAGCTTAGATTTCGGGGGGATTGGTGGCAATGAGCAGTTCTTC	CASSLDFGGIGGNEQFF
TRBV5-1	15	-	few	TRBJ2-3	TGCGCCAGCAGCTTGGCCGGACGAGACTTAGATACGCAGTATTTT	CASSLAGRDLDTQYF
TRBV12-3/TRBV12-4	15	-	many	TRBJ1-5	TGTGCCAGCAGTTTAGAACAGGTGACATATCAGCCCCAGCATTTT	CASSLEQVTYQPQHF
TRBV29-1	14	-	-	TRBJ2-5	TGCAGCGTTGTCGTGGGCTCAAAGAGGGAGACCCAGTACTTC	CSVVVGSKRETQYF
TRBV7-2	17	TRBD2	-	TRBJ2-7	TGTGCCAGCAGCTTAGTCTCGATAGCGGGAGGGCCCTACGAGCAGTACTTC	CASSLVSIAGGPYEQYF
TRBV7-2	14	-	-	TRBJ2-1	TGTGCCAGCAGCTTGGGCTCCTCGATTCGTGAGCAGTTCTTC	CASSLGSSIREQFF
TRBV10-3	13	-	few	TRBJ1-1	TGTGCCATCAGTGGTGGGGGTACCACTGAAGCTTTCTTT	CAISGGGTTEAFF
TRBV5-1	15	-	-	TRBJ2-3	TGCGCCAGCAGCTTGGAGGGGCGACACACAGATACGCAGTATTTT	CASSLEGRHTDTQYF
TRBV12-3/TRBV12-4	15	TRBD1	few	TRBJ2-1	TGTGCCAGCAGTTTTGGGACAGGGGATCTGGATGAGCAGTTCTTC	CASSFGTGDLDEQFF
TRBV14	12	-	-	TRBJ2-1	TGTGCCAGCAGCCAAGGTCGGTTTGAGCAGTTCTTC	CASSQGRFEQFF
TRBV4-1	15	-	-	TRBJ2-2	TGCGCCAGCAGCCAAGGGCCCGAAAACACCGGGGAGCTGTTTTTT	CASSQGPENTGELFF
TRBV6-1	14	TRBD1	many	TRBJ1-1	TGTGCCAGCAGCCCGGGACAGAGGAACACTGAAGCTTTCTTT	CASSPGQRNTEAFF